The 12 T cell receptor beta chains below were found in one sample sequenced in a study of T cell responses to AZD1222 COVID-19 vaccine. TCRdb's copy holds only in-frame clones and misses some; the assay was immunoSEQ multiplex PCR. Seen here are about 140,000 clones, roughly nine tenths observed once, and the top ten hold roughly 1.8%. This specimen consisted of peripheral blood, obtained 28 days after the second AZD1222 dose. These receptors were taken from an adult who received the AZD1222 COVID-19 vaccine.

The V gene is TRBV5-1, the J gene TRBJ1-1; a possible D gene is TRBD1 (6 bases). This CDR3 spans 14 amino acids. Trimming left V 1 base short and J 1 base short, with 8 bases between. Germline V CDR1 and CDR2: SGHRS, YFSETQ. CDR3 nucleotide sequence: TGCGCCAGCAGCTTGATGGGGGCGAACACTGAAGCTTTCTTT. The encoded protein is CASSLMGANTEAFF. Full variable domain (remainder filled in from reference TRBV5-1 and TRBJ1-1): KAGVTQTPRYLIKTRGQQVTLSCSPISGHRSVSWYQQTPGQGLQFLFEYFSETQRNKGNFPGRFSGRQFSNSRSEMNVSTLELGDSALYLCASSLMGANTEAFFGQGTRLTVV.

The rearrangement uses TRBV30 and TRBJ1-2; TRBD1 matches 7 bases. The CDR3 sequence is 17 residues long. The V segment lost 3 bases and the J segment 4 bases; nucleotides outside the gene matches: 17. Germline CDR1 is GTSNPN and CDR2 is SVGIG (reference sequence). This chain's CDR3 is CAWSPPGQKGAVYGYTF. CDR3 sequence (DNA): TGTGCCTGGAGCCCTCCGGGACAGAAGGGGGCCGTCTATGGCTACACCTTC.

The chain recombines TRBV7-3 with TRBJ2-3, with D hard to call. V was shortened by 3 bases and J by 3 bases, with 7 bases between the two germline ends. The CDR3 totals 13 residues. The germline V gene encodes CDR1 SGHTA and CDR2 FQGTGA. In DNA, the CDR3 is TGTGCCAGCAGCTTTAGGGATACAGATACGCAGTATTTT. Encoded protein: CASSFRDTDTQYF.

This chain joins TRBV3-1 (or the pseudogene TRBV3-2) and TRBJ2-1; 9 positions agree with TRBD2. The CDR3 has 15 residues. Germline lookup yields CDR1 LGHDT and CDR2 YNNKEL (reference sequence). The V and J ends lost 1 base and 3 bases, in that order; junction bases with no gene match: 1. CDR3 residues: CASSQGGRGYNEQFF. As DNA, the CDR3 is TGTGCCAGCAGCCAAGGCGGGAGGGGCTACAATGAGCAGTTCTTC.

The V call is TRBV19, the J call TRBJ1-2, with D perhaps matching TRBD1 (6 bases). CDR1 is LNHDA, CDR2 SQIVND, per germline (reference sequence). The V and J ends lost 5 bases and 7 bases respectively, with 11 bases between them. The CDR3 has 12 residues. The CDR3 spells CASSWGASGYTF. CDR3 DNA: TGTGCCAGTAGTTGGGGGGCGTCTGGCTACACCTTC.

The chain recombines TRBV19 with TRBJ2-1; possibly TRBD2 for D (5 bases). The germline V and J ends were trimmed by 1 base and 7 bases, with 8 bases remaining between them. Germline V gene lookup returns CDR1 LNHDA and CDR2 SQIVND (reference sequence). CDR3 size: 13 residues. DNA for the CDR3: TGTGCCAGTAGTATAGTTTCGGGGAATGAGCAGTTCTTC. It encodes CASSIVSGNEQFF.

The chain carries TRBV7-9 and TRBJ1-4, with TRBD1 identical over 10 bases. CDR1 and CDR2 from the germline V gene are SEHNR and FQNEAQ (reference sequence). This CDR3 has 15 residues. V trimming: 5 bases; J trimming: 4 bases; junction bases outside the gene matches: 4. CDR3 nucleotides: TGTGCCAGCAGCCCAGGGACAGGGGATAATGAAAAACTGTTTTTT. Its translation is CASSPGTGDNEKLFF.

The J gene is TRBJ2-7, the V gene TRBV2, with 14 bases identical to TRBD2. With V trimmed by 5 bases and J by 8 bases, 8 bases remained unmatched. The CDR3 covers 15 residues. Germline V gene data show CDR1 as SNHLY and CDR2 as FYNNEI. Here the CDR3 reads CASSLGLAGDSKQYF. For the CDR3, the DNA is TGTGCCAGCAGTCTGGGACTAGCGGGAGACTCTAAGCAGTACTTC.

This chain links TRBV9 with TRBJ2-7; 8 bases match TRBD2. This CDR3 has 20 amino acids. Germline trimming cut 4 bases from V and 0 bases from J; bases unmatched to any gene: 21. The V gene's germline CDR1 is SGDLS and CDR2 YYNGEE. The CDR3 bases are TGTGCCAGCAGCCCTCTTCCGGGACTAGGAGATTCAGTGAGCTCCTACGAGCAGTACTTC. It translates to CASSPLPGLGDSVSSYEQYF.

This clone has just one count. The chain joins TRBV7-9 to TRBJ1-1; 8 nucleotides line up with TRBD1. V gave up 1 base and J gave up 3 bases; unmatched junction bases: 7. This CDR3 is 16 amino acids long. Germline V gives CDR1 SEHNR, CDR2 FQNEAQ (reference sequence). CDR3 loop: CASSLVAGGTDTEAFF. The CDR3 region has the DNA TGTGCCAGCAGCTTAGTGGCAGGGGGCACGGACACTGAAGCTTTCTTT.

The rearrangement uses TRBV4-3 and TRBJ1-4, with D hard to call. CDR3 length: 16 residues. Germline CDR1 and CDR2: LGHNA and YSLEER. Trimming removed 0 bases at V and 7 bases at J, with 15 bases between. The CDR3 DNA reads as TGCGCCAGCAGCCAAGATAGAGCAGGTTCTATTGAAAAACTGTTTTTT. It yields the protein CASSQDRAGSIEKLFF.

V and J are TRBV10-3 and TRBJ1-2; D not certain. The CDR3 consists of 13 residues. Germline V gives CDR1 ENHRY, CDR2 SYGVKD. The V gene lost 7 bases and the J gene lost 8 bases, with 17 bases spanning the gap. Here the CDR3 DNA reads TGTGCCATCAATGGAAAGGATTTCGACGGCTACACCTTC. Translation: CAINGKDFDGYTF.